Below are 23 T cell receptor beta chains sequenced from a single sample in a study of long-term antiretroviral therapy in people with HIV (dated 2022 in TCRdb). Sequencing of the TRB variable region was done with the immunoSEQ hsTCRB v3.0 assay at survey level resolution. TCRdb retrieved this table from immuneACCESS and kept in-frame rearrangements only. Not all clones are present; in checked studies, unresolved V genes account for under half, and no reason is known for the remainder. This sample holds more than 20,000 clones; around 85% were observed only once. The biggest ten clones account for about a tenth of the sample. Source: unsorted PBMCs, taken 2.3 years after starting antiretroviral therapy. Receptor source: a man in his forties with HIV.

The rearrangement links TRBV5-1 to TRBJ2-7; no reliable D call. This CDR3 has 16 residues. The V gene's germline CDR1 is SGHRS and CDR2 YFSETQ. V shed 0 bases and J shed 1 base, with 14 bases lying between them. The CDR3 sequence: CASSLEVGSRSYEQYF. The CDR3 DNA reads TGCGCCAGCAGCTTGGAGGTGGGGTCCAGGTCCTACGAGCAGTACTTC.

CDR3 sequence reads: CASRVGRANTGELFF. CDR3 in DNA: TGTGCCAGCAGGGTCGGCAGGGCGAACACCGGGGAGCTGTTTTTT. V usage is TRBV6-5 and J usage is TRBJ2-2; D is perhaps TRBD1 (5 bases). Trimming removed 6 bases from V and 0 bases from J, with 11 bases in between. This CDR3 has 15 residues. Germline CDR1 reads MNHEY; CDR2 reads SVGAGI.

Only a few counts were recorded for this clone. The J gene is TRBJ2-1, the V gene TRBV11-2, with 10 bases fitting TRBD2. CDR3 length: 18 amino acids. The ends lost 3 bases at V and 0 bases at J; junction bases unmatched: 8. Per germline, CDR1 SGHAT and CDR2 FQNNGV. DNA of the CDR3: TGTGCCAGCAGCTTTCTAGCGGGGGCCCACAACTCCTACAATGAGCAGTTCTTC. Translated, it gives CASSFLAGAHNSYNEQFF.

The chain carries TRBV4-1 and TRBJ2-7; 10 bases map to TRBD1. Germline-derived CDR1 and CDR2 are MGHRA and YSYEKL. Unmatched junction bases numbered 6, after V lost 2 bases and J lost 2 bases. The CDR3 is 16 residues long. CDR3 sequence: CASSQSGGTGAYEQYF. The CDR3 region has the DNA TGCGCCAGCAGCCAATCGGGCGGGACAGGGGCCTACGAGCAGTACTTC.

V is TRBV5-1 and J is TRBJ1-1; D gene unclear. Germline assignment: CDR1 SGHRS and CDR2 YFSETQ. The CDR3 consists of 13 residues. The V and J ends lost 5 bases and 3 bases respectively, with 11 bases between them. CDR3 in amino acids: CASSLRHDTEAFF. In DNA, the CDR3 is TGCGCCAGCAGTTTAAGACATGACACTGAAGCTTTCTTT.

The J gene is TRBJ2-3, the V gene TRBV5-1, with unresolved D. V lost 4 bases and J 6 bases, leaving 6 bases between the germline ends. The CDR3 extends over 11 amino acids. Germline V gene data show CDR1 as SGHRS and CDR2 as YFSETQ. CDR3 loop: CASSRSDTQYF. The CDR3 DNA reads TGCGCCAGCAGCCGGAGCGATACGCAGTATTTT. The full variable domain, rest sourced from reference TRBV5-1 and TRBJ2-3, is KAGVTQTPRYLIKTRGQQVTLSCSPISGHRSVSWYQQTPGQGLQFLFEYFSETQRNKGNFPGRFSGRQFSNSRSEMNVSTLELGDSALYLCASSRSDTQYFGPGTRLTVL.

This chain uses TRBV13 with TRBJ2-7; D remains ambiguous. CDR3 length: 14 residues. V was trimmed by 4 bases and J by 1 base, leaving 11 bases between them. Germline V gene lookup returns CDR1 PRHDT and CDR2 FYEKMQ (reference sequence). CDR3 residues: CASSSYTNSYEQYF. The DNA of the CDR3 is TGTGCCAGCAGCTCTTACACGAATTCCTACGAGCAGTACTTC.

This chain connects TRBV5-8 to TRBJ1-3; the D is unclear. Trimming stripped 0 bases from V and 0 bases from J, with 7 bases between. Germline CDR1 reads SGHTS; CDR2 reads YDEGEE. The CDR3 length is 15 residues. As DNA, the CDR3 is TGTGCCAGCAGCTTGGACGGGGACTCTGGAAACACCATATATTTT. The encoded protein is CASSLDGDSGNTIYF.

This clone was observed a few times. The V gene is TRBV7-2, the J gene TRBJ2-2; D ambiguous. Germline lookup yields CDR1 SGHTA and CDR2 FQGNSA. CDR3 size: 12 residues. Trimming removed 2 bases at V and 3 bases at J, with 1 base between. The DNA for the CDR3 is TGTGCCAGCAGCTTATACACCGGGGAGCTGTTTTTT. It yields the protein CASSLYTGELFF.

This rearrangement joins TRBV27 to TRBJ2-1; 7 bases map to TRBD2. The CDR3 sequence is 14 residues long. V was pared by 6 bases and J by 5 bases, with 7 bases of the junction left unmatched. The germline V gene encodes CDR1 MNHEY and CDR2 SMNVEV (reference sequence). CDR3 DNA: TGTGCCAGCAGAGCGGGGCTAGCGGACAATGAGCAGTTCTTC. Translating gives CASRAGLADNEQFF.

In this sample, this clone turned up once. The CDR3 DNA sequence: TGTGCCAGCAGCTTAGTGGGGGGTAATGAAAAACTGTTTTTT. It yields the protein CASSLVGGNEKLFF. V and J are TRBV7-8 and TRBJ1-4; D is perhaps TRBD1 (5 bases). Trimming removed 1 base from V and 4 bases from J, with 7 bases in between. The CDR3 is 14 residues long. Germline V gene data show CDR1 as SGHVS and CDR2 as FQNEAQ.

This sequence joins TRBV6-6 and TRBJ2-7, with D perhaps matching TRBD1 or TRBD2 (5 bases each). There are 15 residues in the CDR3. CDR1 and CDR2 from the germline V gene are MNHNY and SVGAGI (reference sequence). Trimming removed 6 bases from V and 0 bases from J, with 15 bases in between. CDR3 in amino acids: CASRRDLTPSYEQYF. CDR3 nucleotides: TGTGCCAGCAGACGGGACCTAACCCCCTCCTACGAGCAGTACTTC.

The rearrangement joins TRBV4-2 to TRBJ2-1; D is uncertain. The ends were cut back, 3 bases at V and 4 bases at J, with 10 bases in the middle. This CDR3 has 14 residues. The germline V gene has CDR1 LGHNA and CDR2 YNFKEQ. CDR3 DNA sequence: TGTGCCAGCAGCCAGGGATCCGGGTACAATGAGCAGTTCTTC. As protein: CASSQGSGYNEQFF.

This chain uses TRBV5-1 with TRBJ2-3; 8 nucleotides line up with TRBD2. Germline V lookup: CDR1 SGHRS, CDR2 YFSETQ. After removal of 4 bases from V and 5 bases from J, the junction contained 6 bases not matched to a gene. This CDR3 has 14 residues. This chain's CDR3 is CASSPQGLGDTQYF. The CDR3 bases are TGCGCCAGCAGCCCACAGGGACTAGGAGATACGCAGTATTTT.

This clone was detected once. The J gene is TRBJ1-5, the V gene TRBV5-6; D may be TRBD1 (5 bases). Germline CDR1 and CDR2: SGHDT and YYEEEE. This CDR3 comprises 14 residues. V lost 4 bases and J lost 9, with 17 bases in between. CDR3 sequence: CASSPGRGPGPQHF. The CDR3 nucleotides are TGTGCCAGCAGCCCGGGGAGGGGCCCGGGGCCCCAGCATTTT.

This rearrangement joins TRBV5-6 to TRBJ2-3; TRBD2 agrees at 7 bases. The CDR3 sequence is 17 residues long. Germline CDR1 and CDR2: SGHDT and YYEEEE. The ends lost 0 bases at V and 1 base at J; junction bases unmatched: 8. Here the CDR3 reads CASSLGTRFDGTDTQYF. The CDR3 DNA reads TGTGCCAGCAGCTTGGGGACTAGGTTCGACGGCACAGATACGCAGTATTTT.

This rearrangement joins TRBV29-1 to TRBJ2-5, with 9 bases matching TRBD1. The CDR3 extends over 14 amino acids. CDR1 is SQVTM, CDR2 ANQGSEA, per germline. The V segment lost 4 bases and the J segment 0 bases; nucleotides outside the gene matches: 3. The chain's CDR3 is CSVGTGGYQETQYF. The CDR3 bases are TGCAGCGTTGGCACAGGGGGCTACCAAGAGACCCAGTACTTC.

The chain links TRBV2 to TRBJ2-7; no definite D call. Deletions cut 4 bases from V and 5 bases from J, with 12 bases between. The CDR3 contains 13 residues. Looked up from germline, CDR1 is SNHLY and CDR2 is FYNNEI. CDR3 loop: CASSVSQANEQYF. The CDR3 bases are TGTGCCAGCAGTGTTAGTCAGGCAAACGAGCAGTACTTC.

The rearrangement joins TRBV2 to TRBJ1-2; 7 bases fit TRBD1. CDR1 SNHLY and CDR2 FYNNEI come from the germline V gene. Germline trimming cut 3 bases from V and 1 base from J; bases unmatched to any gene: 8. The CDR3 runs 16 residues. This CDR3 reads CASSDSAGGFNYGYTF. The CDR3 DNA sequence: TGTGCCAGCAGTGACTCGGCAGGGGGTTTTAACTATGGCTACACCTTC.

The rearrangement joins TRBV19 to TRBJ1-4; tentatively, D is TRBD1 (6 bases). Trimming took off 6 bases at V and 0 bases at J, with 14 bases between the two ends. The CDR3 extends over 16 amino acids. The germline V gene has CDR1 LNHDA and CDR2 SQIVND (reference sequence). The CDR3 DNA is TGTGCCAGTAGGGACATCAGGGGTGCAACTAATGAAAAACTGTTTTTT. It is translated as CASRDIRGATNEKLFF.

V is TRBV7-9 and J is TRBJ2-5; tentatively, D is TRBD1 or TRBD2 (5 bases each). The J call is doubtful: the DNA matches TRBJ2-7 better. Germline V CDR1 and CDR2: SEHNR, FQNEAQ (reference sequence). The length of the CDR3 is 14 residues. The CDR3 DNA follows: TGTGCCAGCAGCGTCGCCGGGACGACCTACGAGCAGTACTTC. Protein product: CASSVAGTTYEQYF.

The V and J genes are TRBV28 and TRBJ2-6; a possible D gene is TRBD1 (6 bases). This CDR3 has 16 residues. Germline V gene lookup returns CDR1 MDHEN and CDR2 SYDVKM. Trimming cost V 7 bases and J 2 bases, with 15 bases left between them. CDR3 bases: TGTGCCAGCACCGTCCCAGGGGTAGCTGGGGCCAACGTCCTGACTTTC. Its protein product is CASTVPGVAGANVLTF.

This chain links TRBV5-4 with TRBJ2-6; D is perhaps TRBD1 (6 bases). CDR3 length: 18 residues. Per the germline V gene, CDR1 is SGHNT and CDR2 is YYREEE (reference sequence). V gave up 0 bases and J gave up 0 bases, with 13 bases separating them. The CDR3 DNA sequence: TGTGCCAGCAGCTTGGGTCAGGGGATTCCCTCTGGGGCCAACGTCCTGACTTTC. Encoded protein: CASSLGQGIPSGANVLTF.